This paragraph reports one T cell receptor (beta chain). The antigen remains unidentified. Here immunoSEQ multiplex PCR was the method, and the copy in TCRdb shows in-frame clones only, minus some. The sample gives around 46,000 clones, roughly four fifths of which show up once; about 31% is in the top ten. CDR3 length equals 15 residues. V lost 2 bases to trimming and J lost 7 bases, with 18 bases between them. The germline V gene has CDR1 MNHNY and CDR2 SVGAGI (reference sequence). The time point is: baseline pretreatment blood. Treatment meaning: 15 Gy SBRT to primary tumor, nephrectomy 4 weeks later. The tumor was a clear cell renal cell carcinoma. The data originate from a study of radiation and T cells in renal cell carcinoma. Study-level background: Nephrectomy followed 15 Gy stereotactic body radiation by 4 weeks. The study's findings and limits: Top tumor clonotypes rose in blood 2 weeks post-radiation, then contracted.

This specimen was blood, taken from a patient whose treatment included radiotherapy and nephrectomy. The chain joins TRBV6-6 to TRBJ2-7; D ambiguous. This TCR was recovered from a woman in her seventies with renal cell carcinoma. CDR3 bases: TGTGCCAGCAGTTACCCTCGGGCAGGCCGGGCGGAGCAGTACTTC. Its protein is CASSYPRAGRAEQYF.